These 11 T cell receptor beta chains originate from one sample sequenced in a study of T cell repertoires in cytomegalovirus infection. TCRdb re-called the reads through MiXCR, storing one row per CDR3 protein. The sample has about 890,000 distinct CDR3 sequences; approximately 31% are singletons. These receptors have no known antigen. Sequencing was performed on cultured CD8+ T cells from PBMCs, taken from culture after CMV antigen stimulation. These receptors were obtained from a human donor in good health (CMV status not recorded). Some clones in this sample may be carry-over from other donors' samples.

This clonotype was seen only a few times. The genes are TRBV6-5 and TRBJ2-3; 7 positions agree with TRBD2. Germline V gene lookup returns CDR1 MNHEY and CDR2 SVGAGI. The CDR3 has 15 residues. The V gene end was trimmed by 5 bases and the J gene end by 0 bases; junction bases not matched to a gene: 5. CDR3 coding DNA: TGTGCCAGCAGTCCCCAGCGGGGCAGCACAGATACGCAGTATTTT. Amino acids: CASSPQRGSTDTQYF.

In the case of this clonotype: One base away lies a much larger clone, so this may be a sequencing read error. The chain couples TRBV7-4 to TRBJ2-1, with D possibly matching TRBD2 (6 bases). Trimming took off 3 bases at V and 8 bases at J, with 20 bases between the two ends. The CDR3 covers 16 residues. Germline CDR1 reads SGHVT; CDR2 reads SQSDAQ. CDR3 DNA: TGTGCCAGCAGCTTGGTGGACGCGGTTTCGGGGGATGAGCAGTTCTTC. Protein product: CASSLVDAVSGDEQFF.

V usage is TRBV4-1 and J usage is TRBJ2-3; 10 bases line up with TRBD2. CDR1 is MGHRA, CDR2 YSYEKL, per germline. Unmatched junction bases numbered 15, after V lost 0 bases and J lost 3 bases. The CDR3 has 20 amino acids. In DNA, the CDR3 is TGCGCCAGCAGCCAAGAAGGGGGTAGGGCTAGCGGGGGTTTGACAGATACGCAGTATTTT. Encoded protein: CASSQEGGRASGGLTDTQYF.

Turning to this clonotype: A much larger clone lies a single base off, so this may be a read error. The chain combines TRBV14 with TRBJ1-1; D is perhaps TRBD1 (6 bases). CDR3 size: 13 residues. Germline CDR1 and CDR2: SGHDN and FVKESK. Trimming took 6 bases from V and 1 from J, leaving 9 bases between them. The CDR3 loop is CASRARGNTEAFF. DNA of the CDR3: TGTGCCAGCAGGGCCAGGGGGAACACTGAAGCTTTCTTT.

This clonotype was observed a few times. This chain uses TRBV5-1 with TRBJ2-6, with 7 bases lining up with TRBD1. J lost 0 bases, V lost 3 bases, and 21 bases had no gene match. Germline assignment: CDR1 SGHRS and CDR2 YFSETQ. The CDR3 consists of 22 residues. In DNA, the CDR3 is TGCGCCAGCAGCTCCACCCGACCGAGATGGACAGGTTCGAGCTCTGGGGCCAACGTCCTGACTTTC. Translated: CASSSTRPRWTGSSSGANVLTF.

The V and J genes are TRBV6-6 and TRBJ2-2; the D gene is possibly TRBD1 (6 bases). CDR3 length: 14 residues. Germline values: CDR1 MNHNY, CDR2 SVGAGI (reference sequence). With 11 bases removed from V and 1 base from J, the gap between germline ends came to 14 bases. CDR3 coding DNA: TGTGCCGTAGATGAACAGGGGAACACCGGGGAGCTGTTTTTT. Translated, it gives CAVDEQGNTGELFF.

This clonotype occurred a few times. Here the CDR3 DNA reads TGTGCTCCTGCGGACAGGCTTTATAGCAATCAGCCCCAGCATTTT. Its protein product is CAPADRLYSNQPQHF. The rearrangement joins TRBV7-7 to TRBJ1-5; 7 bases line up with TRBD1. The CDR3 has 15 amino acids. Germline CDR1 SSHAT, CDR2 FNYEAQ (reference sequence).

This clonotype has at least ten counts. The chain joins TRBV7-8 to TRBJ2-7; weak D call: TRBD1 (6 bases). V lost 4 bases and J 1 base, leaving 17 bases between the germline ends. Germline CDR1 SGHVS, CDR2 FQNEAQ. This CDR3 spans 16 amino acids. CDR3 nucleotides: TGTGCCAGCAGCTCGCCAATACAGGGAAGGTCCTACGAGCAGTACTTC. Protein product: CASSSPIQGRSYEQYF.

This chain connects TRBV5-5 to TRBJ2-7; a weak D match, TRBD1 (6 bases). This CDR3 spans 14 amino acids. V lost 4 bases, J lost 2 bases, and 13 bases lay in between. Germline V gives CDR1 SGHKS, CDR2 YYEKEE (reference sequence). Written as DNA, the CDR3 is TGTGCCAGCAGCCATGACAGGACCCCCTACGAGCAGTACTTC. Translating it yields CASSHDRTPYEQYF.

In its sample, this clonotype was seen a few times. The gene calls are TRBV7-3 and TRBJ1-1; D remains unclear. Germline V lookup: CDR1 SGHTA, CDR2 FQGTGA. The CDR3 spans 14 residues. Trimming left V 1 base short and J 3 bases short, with 9 bases between. This CDR3 reads CASSLILADTEAFF. The CDR3 DNA reads as TGTGCCAGCAGCTTAATTCTTGCGGACACTGAAGCTTTCTTT.

The chain links TRBV7-2 to TRBJ1-6; D is unclear. Germline values: CDR1 SGHTA, CDR2 FQGNSA. The CDR3 has 14 amino acids. Trimming left V 4 bases short and J 12 bases short, with 16 bases between. The CDR3 region is CASSSDKARGPLHF. In nucleotides, the CDR3 is TGTGCCAGCAGCTCTGACAAGGCCAGAGGACCCCTCCACTTT. Variable domain in full (rest from reference TRBV7-2 and TRBJ1-6): GAGVSQSPSNKVTEKGKDVELRCDPISGHTALYWYRQSLGQGLEFLIYFQGNSAPDKSGLPSDRFSAERTGGSVSTLTIQRTQQEDSAVYLCASSSDKARGPLHFGNGTRLTVT.